The rows below give T cell receptor beta chains drawn from one sample of a study of CD8 T cells in ankylosing spondylitis. Via MiXCR, TCRdb re-called the 5' RACE reads, giving one row per CDR3 protein. The profile shows about 840,000 distinct CDR3 sequences, approximately 10% of them singletons. Sequenced material: blood, either unsorted or a sorted T cell fraction (not recorded which). The receptors were gathered from a male donor with ankylosing spondylitis. CDR3s leave out the opening cysteine and the closing phenylalanine or tryptophan. Rows may omit the clone size; those that give it use once, few, many or a size class.

size	V	J	CDR3
-	TRBV11-2	TRBJ2-7	ASSSEAGTTEQY
many	TRBV7-8	TRBJ1-4	ASSRGPGREKLF
few	TRBV20-1	TRBJ2-4	SAGLGQTLAKNIQY
few	TRBV30	TRBJ1-2	AWSGTGASYGYT
-	TRBV4-3	TRBJ2-1	ASSHVGASEQF
-	TRBV6-5	TRBJ1-2	ASSYSRNYGYT
-	TRBV6-5	TRBJ2-1	ASSYSWVLNNEQF
many	TRBV10-3	TRBJ2-3	AISEPGKTDTQY
few	TRBV10-3	TRBJ1-3	AVGTAGNTIY
few	TRBV7-2	TRBJ2-5	ASSPRTSGGQETQY
few	TRBV7-2	TRBJ2-2	ASSLSGGIGELF
-	TRBV5-1	TRBJ2-1	ASSLVGTGIYNEQF
many	TRBV20-1	TRBJ2-7	SANGLADSYEQY
-	TRBV27	TRBJ2-3	ASSLGGDSTDTQY
-	TRBV6-1	TRBJ2-5	ASSWGGTGETQY
once	TRBV24-1	TRBJ2-5	ATSDLSGVEETQY
many	TRBV12-3/TRBV12-4	TRBJ2-1	ASSLSLGAVNRSEQF
-	TRBV12-3/TRBV12-4	TRBJ1-1	ASRSGFVITEAF
few	TRBV6-1	TRBJ1-1	ASLISGTGVVNTEAF
-	TRBV6-4	TRBJ2-2	ASSELAGNTGELF
-	TRBV29-1	TRBJ1-1	SVGRFQGAGEAF
few	TRBV29-1	TRBJ1-1	SVEMAPNTEAF
many	TRBV5-1	TRBJ2-5	ASSLSQYQETQY
-	TRBV7-2	TRBJ1-1	ASSRTQGPTEAF
many	TRBV20-1	TRBJ2-1	SARGRFEQF
few	TRBV7-2	TRBJ2-6	ASSFSMGGANVLT
many	TRBV7-2	TRBJ2-2	ASSFLGRVNTGELF
-	TRBV5-1	TRBJ2-5	ASSTGQVQETQY
few	TRBV5-1	TRBJ1-5	ASSSSDRGQPQH
many	TRBV20-1	TRBJ2-3	SASLAGGTDTQY
few	TRBV7-9	TRBJ1-2	ASSFPNSGYT
few	TRBV6-2/TRBV6-3	TRBJ2-7	ASSYSGTGARRPSYEQY
-	TRBV5-6	TRBJ2-3	ASGGVGTAYTDTQY
few	TRBV11-2	TRBJ1-1	ASSFRIEAF
-	TRBV5-1	TRBJ2-3	ASTTGAFDTQY
few	TRBV5-1	TRBJ1-2	ASTLDRNYGYT
-	TRBV7-2	TRBJ1-6	ASSVRDPLSPLH
-	TRBV7-9	TRBJ2-1	ASSLTTGEALGNEQF
few	TRBV20-1	TRBJ1-4	SATTGDTNEKLF
many	TRBV10-3	TRBJ2-1	AISEGRGTYNEQF
many	TRBV29-1	TRBJ2-3	SVEGGGLAGVGQDTQY
many	TRBV29-1	TRBJ2-7	SVVVVGHEQY
few	TRBV28	TRBJ1-4	ASSLTDRVRKLF
few	TRBV7-8	TRBJ1-3	ASSPFRPGGSTIY
-	TRBV20-1	TRBJ2-1	SARVRNNEQF
-	TRBV6-2/TRBV6-3	TRBJ1-1	ASSPGRYTEAF
few	TRBV7-2	TRBJ2-1	ASSLTNRAAGEQF
many	TRBV20-1	TRBJ1-1	SARNTVNTEAF
-	TRBV20-1	TRBJ2-3	SARDSLGTDTQY
few	TRBV7-2	TRBJ2-1	ASREGGRSGSYNEQF
-	TRBV15	TRBJ1-3	ATSTGLKPGNTIY
many	TRBV5-6	TRBJ2-5	ASSLSKTQY